These 13 T cell receptor beta chains originate from one sample sequenced in a study of control samples from healthy donors and cancer patients. Here immunoSEQ multiplex PCR was the method, and the copy in TCRdb shows in-frame clones only, minus some. The sample contains some 150,000 clones, about 94% of which appear only once. The specimen sequenced was blood. The receptors stem from a man between 50 and 59 years old in good health.

In its sample, this clone was seen a few times. The CDR3 DNA reads as TGTGCCAGCAGCTTCAACAGGGGGCAGTATGATGGCTACACCTTC. This sequence encodes CASSFNRGQYDGYTF. The rearrangement uses TRBV5-4 and TRBJ1-2; 9 bases agree with TRBD1. This CDR3 is built from 15 residues. Germline V gene lookup returns CDR1 SGHNT and CDR2 YYREEE (reference sequence). The V segment lost 2 bases and the J segment 6 bases; nucleotides outside the gene matches: 8. Supplemented by reference TRBV5-4 and TRBJ1-2, the full variable domain reads ETGVTQSPTHLIKTRGQQVTLRCSSQSGHNTVSWYQQALGQGPQFIFQYYREEENGRGNFPPRFSGLQFPNYSSELNVNALELDDSALYLCASSFNRGQYDGYTFGSGTRLTVV.

The genes are TRBV10-1 and TRBJ2-5, with D perhaps matching TRBD1 (5 bases). Germline values: CDR1 WNHNN, CDR2 SYGVQD (reference sequence). The V gene lost 3 bases and the J gene lost 2 bases, with 10 bases spanning the gap. This CDR3 has 14 amino acids. The CDR3 reads CASSEGAGQETQYF. CDR3 DNA: TGCGCCAGCAGTGAAGGGGCAGGACAAGAGACCCAGTACTTC.

The chain employs TRBV28 and TRBJ2-7; D is uncertain. This CDR3 has 13 residues. Trimming stripped 3 bases from V and 8 bases from J, with 14 bases between. Looked up from germline, CDR1 is MDHEN and CDR2 is SYDVKM. This chain's CDR3 is CASSLLGGSQQYF. In nucleotides, the CDR3 is TGTGCCAGCAGTTTGCTGGGCGGATCGCAGCAGTACTTC.

The chain couples TRBV10-3 to TRBJ1-3; D unclear. Germline loops: CDR1 ENHRY, CDR2 SYGVKD. This CDR3 has 15 residues. V was clipped by 10 bases and J by 1 base, with 17 bases between them. As DNA, the CDR3 is TGTGCCACCCAAAGACCGGGAAGTTCTGGAAACACCATATATTTT. As protein: CATQRPGSSGNTIYF.

V usage is TRBV11-2 and J usage is TRBJ1-6, with D tentatively TRBD1 (6 bases). Germline-derived CDR1 and CDR2 are SGHAT and FQNNGV. V shed 5 bases and J shed 4 bases, with 21 bases lying between them. CDR3 length equals 18 residues. Written as DNA, the CDR3 is TGTGCCAGCAGCCGGAACAGGGCGCTACCCTCTTATAATTCACCCCTCCACTTT. Protein sequence: CASSRNRALPSYNSPLHF.

This sequence joins TRBV15 and TRBJ1-2, with D uncertain. The CDR3 consists of 13 residues. V lost 0 bases to trimming and J lost 4 bases, with 6 bases between them. Germline V gene data show CDR1 as LNHNV and CDR2 as YYDKDF (reference sequence). CDR3 amino acids: CATSRDSSYGYTF. The CDR3 DNA is TGTGCCACCAGCAGAGATAGCAGCTATGGCTACACCTTC.

The chain recombines TRBV7-2 with TRBJ2-7, with TRBD2 matching over 10 bases. This CDR3 is built from 15 residues. Trimming cost V 1 base and J 2 bases; bases outside gene matches: 2. CDR1 and CDR2 (germline): SGHTA, FQGNSA. CDR3 coding DNA: TGTGCCAGCAGCTTAGGGACTAGCGGTCCCTACGAGCAGTACTTC. Its translation is CASSLGTSGPYEQYF.

The chain links TRBV2 to TRBJ2-7, with 9 positions matching TRBD2. CDR3 length equals 14 residues. The germline gives CDR1 SNHLY, CDR2 FYNNEI. J lost 7 bases, V lost 4 bases, and 8 bases had no gene match. The CDR3 DNA is TGTGCCAGCAGTGTGAGGCGGGAGGGAAGGGAGCAGTACTTC. It yields the protein CASSVRREGREQYF.

The genes are TRBV5-4 and TRBJ1-1, with D hard to call. Looked up from germline, CDR1 is SGHNT and CDR2 is YYREEE (reference sequence). The CDR3 is made up of 14 amino acids. The germline V and J ends were trimmed by 4 bases and 1 base, with 11 bases remaining between them. This CDR3 reads CASSLGGRNTEAFF. CDR3 sequence (DNA): TGTGCCAGCAGCCTTGGCGGGCGGAACACTGAAGCTTTCTTT.

J is TRBJ1-1 and V is TRBV29-1; D is unresolved. CDR3 length: 11 amino acids. V dropped 7 bases and J dropped 12 bases, with 18 bases sitting between them. The germline V gene has CDR1 SQVTM and CDR2 ANQGSEA. The CDR3 bases are TGCAGCGCCCGGGAGGCCGGAGGCACTTTCTTT. This codes for CSAREAGGTFF.

The chain carries TRBV18 and TRBJ2-2; 8 nucleotides align to TRBD2. Germline trimming cut 1 base from V and 4 bases from J; bases unmatched to any gene: 5. CDR3 length: 16 amino acids. Germline V CDR1 and CDR2: KGHSH, LQKENI. The CDR3 spells CASSPQRESVTGELFF. CDR3 nucleotide sequence: TGTGCCAGCTCACCACAGCGGGAGAGTGTCACCGGGGAGCTGTTTTTT.

The rearrangement joins TRBV29-1 to TRBJ2-1, with D hard to call. Trimming pared 3 bases from V and 0 bases from J, leaving 9 bases between. Germline lookup yields CDR1 SQVTM and CDR2 ANQGSEA. The CDR3 sequence is 14 residues long. The CDR3 nucleotides are TGCAGCGTTGATACCGAGAGCTCCTACAATGAGCAGTTCTTC. It encodes CSVDTESSYNEQFF.

The chain combines TRBV24-1 with TRBJ1-2; D is undetermined. V lost 3 bases, J lost 0 bases, and 16 bases lay in between. From germline, CDR1 is KGHDR and CDR2 SFDVKD. The CDR3 consists of 17 residues. CDR3 sequence: CATSDPSISSANYGYTF. CDR3 nucleotides: TGTGCCACCAGTGATCCATCCATTTCCAGTGCTAACTATGGCTACACCTTC.